These T cell receptor beta chains were read from a single sample in a study of shared T cell receptors in the human thymus. The data were produced by immunoSEQ multiplex PCR, yet TCRdb's version contains in-frame clones alone and is incomplete. In the table there are about 380,000 clones, around 95% of which are singletons. Sequenced input: thymocytes. These receptors came from a human donor. CDR3s leave out the opening cysteine and the closing phenylalanine or tryptophan. For some rows the clone size is stated as once, few or many, or as a class when expanded; others skip it.

abundance: .; j_gene: TRBJ2-1; v_gene: TRBV14; CDR3aa: ASSPCGGRVEQF
abundance: .; j_gene: TRBJ2-1; v_gene: TRBV7-3; CDR3aa: ASSGSMEYEQF
abundance: .; j_gene: TRBJ1-2; v_gene: TRBV7-2; CDR3aa: ASSPRGDIYGYT
abundance: .; j_gene: TRBJ2-7; v_gene: TRBV4-2; CDR3aa: ASSYTPRDRVAYEQY
abundance: .; j_gene: TRBJ2-7; v_gene: TRBV11-2; CDR3aa: ASSSDLLKEGVPNEQY
abundance: once; j_gene: TRBJ1-2; v_gene: TRBV5-6; CDR3aa: ASSLTGFCYT
abundance: .; j_gene: TRBJ2-5; v_gene: TRBV27; CDR3aa: ASSLRPLADQETQY
abundance: .; j_gene: TRBJ2-7; v_gene: TRBV30; CDR3aa: AWRPGRGFSYEQY
abundance: .; j_gene: TRBJ2-1; v_gene: TRBV11-2; CDR3aa: ASSFYQAGGPNNEQF
abundance: .; j_gene: TRBJ1-2; v_gene: TRBV6-1; CDR3aa: ASSVRVGGGHGYT
abundance: .; j_gene: TRBJ1-4; v_gene: TRBV5-6; CDR3aa: ASSSRQGNEKLF
abundance: .; j_gene: TRBJ1-3; v_gene: TRBV27; CDR3aa: ASSTGGPGNTIY
abundance: .; j_gene: TRBJ1-4; v_gene: TRBV28; CDR3aa: ASNVDRGLRSNEKLF
abundance: .; j_gene: TRBJ1-1; v_gene: TRBV7-3; CDR3aa: ASSPQGEDTEAF
abundance: .; j_gene: TRBJ1-1; v_gene: TRBV5-8; CDR3aa: ASSGQGAANTEAF
abundance: .; j_gene: TRBJ2-7; v_gene: TRBV6-5; CDR3aa: ASSYSVSYEQY
abundance: .; j_gene: TRBJ2-1; v_gene: TRBV27; CDR3aa: ASSLEGLYNEQF
abundance: few; j_gene: TRBJ2-7; v_gene: TRBV2; CDR3aa: ASRYRVDEQY
abundance: once; j_gene: TRBJ1-5; v_gene: TRBV28; CDR3aa: ASSRDSNQPQH
abundance: .; j_gene: TRBJ1-2; v_gene: TRBV7-8; CDR3aa: ASSLGYT
abundance: .; j_gene: TRBJ1-2; v_gene: TRBV28; CDR3aa: ASSLRTGNNYGYT
abundance: .; j_gene: TRBJ2-7; v_gene: TRBV7-9; CDR3aa: ASSAYADRTYEQY
abundance: .; j_gene: TRBJ2-3; v_gene: TRBV10-3; CDR3aa: AISESMGTDTQY